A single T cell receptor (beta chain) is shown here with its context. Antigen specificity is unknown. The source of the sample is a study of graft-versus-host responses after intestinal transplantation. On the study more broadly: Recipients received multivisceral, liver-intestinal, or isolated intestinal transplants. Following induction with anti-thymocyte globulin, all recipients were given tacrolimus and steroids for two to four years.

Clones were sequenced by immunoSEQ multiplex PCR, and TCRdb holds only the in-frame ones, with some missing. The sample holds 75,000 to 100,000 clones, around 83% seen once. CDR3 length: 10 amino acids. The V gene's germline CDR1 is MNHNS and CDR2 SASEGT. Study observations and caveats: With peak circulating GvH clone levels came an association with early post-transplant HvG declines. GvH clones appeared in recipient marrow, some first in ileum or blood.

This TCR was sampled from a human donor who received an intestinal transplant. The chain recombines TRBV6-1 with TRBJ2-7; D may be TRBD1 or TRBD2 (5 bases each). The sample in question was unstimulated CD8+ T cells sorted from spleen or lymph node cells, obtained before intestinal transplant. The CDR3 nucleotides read TGTGCGTTTGGGGGAGACGAGCAGTACTTC. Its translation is CAFGGDEQYF.